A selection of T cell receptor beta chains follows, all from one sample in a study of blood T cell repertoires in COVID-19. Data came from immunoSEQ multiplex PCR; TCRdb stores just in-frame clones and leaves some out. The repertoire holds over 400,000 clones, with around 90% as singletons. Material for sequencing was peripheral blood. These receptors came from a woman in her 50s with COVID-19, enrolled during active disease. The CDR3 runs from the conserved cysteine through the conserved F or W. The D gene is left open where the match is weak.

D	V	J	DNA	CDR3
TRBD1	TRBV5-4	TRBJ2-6	TGTGCCAGCGGGCAGGGGGCAGGAGATGGGGCCAACGTCCTGACTTTC	CASGQGAGDGANVLTF
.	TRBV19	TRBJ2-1	TGTGCCAGTGGTGACAGTTTCTACAATGAGCAGTTCTTC	CASGDSFYNEQFF
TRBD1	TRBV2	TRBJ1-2	TGTGCCATCACCGCTATAAGGGGGCGGATGGGAGGCTACACCTTC	CAITAIRGRMGGYTF
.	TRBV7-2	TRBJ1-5	TGTGCCAGCAGCTCAGGGGTAGACGGGCAGCCCCAGCATTTT	CASSSGVDGQPQHF
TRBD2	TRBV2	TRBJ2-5	TGTGCCAGCAGCCTTTCCCGGACTAGCGGGGGTGAGACCCAGTACTTC	CASSLSRTSGGETQYF
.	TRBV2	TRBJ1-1	TGTGCCAGCAGTCGAGACACGAACACTGAAGCTTTCTTT	CASSRDTNTEAFF
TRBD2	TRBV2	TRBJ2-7	TGTGCCAGCAACCCGGGGGGGTCCGGCGAGCAGTACTTC	CASNPGGSGEQYF
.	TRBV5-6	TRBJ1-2	TGTGCCAGCAGCATAAAACCAGGCAGCTATGGCTACACCTTC	CASSIKPGSYGYTF
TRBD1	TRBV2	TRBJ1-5	TGTGCCAGCAGTGAAAGGGGGACAGGGGATCAGCCCCAGCATTTT	CASSERGTGDQPQHF
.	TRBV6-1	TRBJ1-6	TGTGCCAGCAGTGAAAGTACTACGAGAGGAACACCCCTCCACTTT	CASSESTTRGTPLHF
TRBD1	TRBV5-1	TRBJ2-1	TGCGCCAGCAGCTTGTTCACAGGGGCCTCCTACAATGAGCAGTTCTTC	CASSLFTGASYNEQFF
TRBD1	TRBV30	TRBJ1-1	TGTGCCTGGACCCGACAGGGGAACACTGAAGCTTTCTTT	CAWTRQGNTEAFF
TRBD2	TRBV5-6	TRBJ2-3	TGTGCCAGCAGCTTTACTAGCGGTAGCACAGATACGCAGTATTTT	CASSFTSGSTDTQYF